The present entry profiles one TCR beta chain with its context. This CDR3 is also generated by other DNA sequences in the sample. The ends lost 5 bases at V and 2 bases at J; junction bases unmatched: 6. CDR3 length equals 16 residues. Looked up from germline, CDR1 is SEHNR and CDR2 is FQNEAQ (reference sequence). This entry comes from a study of shared clonotypes between healthy human individuals. About the study: Ranging from 18 to 49 in age, donors were a couple of women and a few men.

Naive CD8 populations comprised CD45RO-negative cells positively selected for CCR7, excluding terminally differentiated effector memory CD45RA+ cells. The study drew all its donors from Caucasian adults living in Nashville, Tennessee. Libraries were prepared by immunoSEQ multiplex PCR; TCRdb keeps only in-frame clonotypes and omits some of them. The sample lists just over 2,000,000 clones, about 95% seen once, with about 1.1% in the top ten. Sequenced sample: naive CD8+ T cells sorted from blood. The genes are TRBV7-9 and TRBJ2-3, with TRBD2 matching over 11 bases. This clonotype was obtained from a man aged 18 to 30 in good health. Here the CDR3 DNA reads TGTGCCAGCAGCCCTGGGACTAGCGGACTCACAGATACGCAGTATTTT. Translation: CASSPGTSGLTDTQYF.